Below are 25 T cell receptor beta chains sequenced from a single sample in a study of healthy donors' naive CD4 and CD8 T cells. TCR libraries were built from approximately 0.45 ug of total RNA by linear amplification. TCRdb independently ran MiXCR on the reads; one entry per CDR3 protein. The data contain approximately 200,000 distinct CDR3 sequences, over 60% of them singletons. The sequenced sample consisted of naive CD4+ and CD8+ T cells sorted from blood, pooled from several donors. All receptors come from a pool of human donors in good health; the sample pools cells from several healthy donors.

The chain links TRBV18 to TRBJ1-1, with D unclear. The V end lost 3 bases, the J end lost 0 bases, and 14 bases lay between the germline ends. There are 16 residues in the CDR3. Germline-derived CDR1 and CDR2 are KGHSH and LQKENI. The CDR3 bases are TGTGCCAGCTCACCCCTCGGGTGGACTCTGAACACTGAAGCTTTCTTT. It translates to CASSPLGWTLNTEAFF.

This sequence joins TRBV30 and TRBJ1-1; D is unclear. The V gene's germline CDR1 is GTSNPN and CDR2 SVGIG (reference sequence). V was shortened by 1 base and J by 0 bases, with 3 bases between the two germline ends. CDR3 length equals 12 residues. As DNA, the CDR3 is TGTGCCTGGAGTGAGATGAACACTGAAGCTTTCTTT. It specifies CAWSEMNTEAFF.

The chain carries TRBV4-2 and TRBJ2-1, with D maybe TRBD1 (5 bases). Germline values: CDR1 LGHNA, CDR2 YNFKEQ. V was pared by 6 bases and J by 6 bases, with 6 bases between. CDR3 length equals 11 residues. CDR3 in amino acids: CASSQGNEQFF. As DNA, the CDR3 is TGTGCCAGCAGTCAGGGCAATGAGCAGTTCTTC.

V and J are TRBV19 and TRBJ1-3; D ambiguous. Trimming took 0 bases from V and 8 from J, leaving 11 bases between them. This CDR3 comprises 14 residues. The germline V gene encodes CDR1 LNHDA and CDR2 SQIVND (reference sequence). CDR3 nucleotides: TGTGCCAGTAGTATAGATCGTTCAGCGGACACCATATATTTT. It encodes CASSIDRSADTIYF. The full variable domain, rest sourced from reference TRBV19 and TRBJ1-3, is DGGITQSPKYLFRKEGQNVTLSCEQNLNHDAMYWYRQDPGQGLRLIYYSQIVNDFQKGDIAEGYSVSREKKESFPLTVTSAQKNPTAFYLCASSIDRSADTIYFGEGSWLTVV.

The chain joins TRBV29-1 to TRBJ2-4; tentative D call: TRBD1 (6 bases). The germline V gene encodes CDR1 SQVTM and CDR2 ANQGSEA. The ends were cut back, 1 base at V and 16 bases at J, with 14 bases in the middle. The CDR3 covers 11 residues. The CDR3 region has the DNA TGCAGCGTTGAAGGACAGGACAGTCAATACTTC. Residues: CSVEGQDSQYF. The full variable domain, with the rest looked up from reference TRBV29-1 and TRBJ2-4, is SAVISQKPSRDICQRGTSLTIQCQVDSQVTMMFWYRQQPGQSLTLIATANQGSEATYESGFVIDKFPISRPNLTFSTLTVSNMSPEDSSIYLCSVEGQDSQYFGAGTRLSVL.

V gene TRBV5-1 combines with J gene TRBJ1-6, with TRBD1 matching over 9 bases. The CDR3 has 14 amino acids. Per germline, CDR1 SGHRS and CDR2 YFSETQ. V shed 3 bases and J 8 bases; nucleotides not matched to a gene: 3. Here the CDR3 reads CASSWTGADSPLHF. The CDR3, as DNA: TGCGCCAGCAGCTGGACAGGGGCAGATTCACCCCTCCACTTT.

About this clonotype: One end of the junction fails to match germline, which may point to a read error. The V call is TRBV28, the J call TRBJ2-1; tentatively, D is TRBD2 (7 bases). There are 12 residues in the CDR3. The germline V gene encodes CDR1 MDHEN and CDR2 SYDVKM. The CDR3 DNA is TGTGCCAGCAGTTTCCGGGGGGCGGGATCGATCTTC. It translates to CASSFRGAGSIF.

The rearrangement joins TRBV20-1 to TRBJ2-7; 7 bases line up with TRBD2. The CDR3 sequence is 15 residues long. The ends lost 0 bases at V and 1 base at J; junction bases unmatched: 6. Germline CDR1 DFQATT, CDR2 SNEGSKA (reference sequence). This chain's CDR3 is CSARDSTSLSYEQYF. DNA for the CDR3: TGCAGTGCTAGAGATTCGACTAGCCTATCCTACGAGCAGTACTTC.

This chain joins TRBV29-1 and TRBJ2-7; D not certain. V was trimmed by 6 bases and J by 5 bases, leaving 5 bases between them. The CDR3 has 9 amino acids. CDR1 SQVTM and CDR2 ANQGSEA come from the germline V gene. The CDR3 here is CSVPHEQYF. The CDR3 nucleotides are TGCAGCGTACCCCACGAGCAGTACTTC.

The V call is TRBV4-2, the J call TRBJ2-5; D gene unclear. The ends were cut back, 0 bases at V and 1 base at J, with 3 bases in the middle. CDR1 is LGHNA, CDR2 YNFKEQ, per germline. The CDR3 extends over 13 amino acids. The CDR3: CASSQDAQETQYF. The CDR3 coding sequence is TGTGCCAGCAGCCAAGACGCCCAAGAGACCCAGTACTTC.

This clonotype is a singleton in its sample. This rearrangement joins TRBV11-3 to TRBJ2-5, with 12 nucleotides matching TRBD2. Per the germline V gene, CDR1 is SGHNT and CDR2 is YENEEA. The CDR3 loop spans 15 amino acids. The junction had 1 base not matched to a gene; V was cut back by 0 bases and J by 5 bases. Here the CDR3 DNA reads TGTGCCAGCAGCTTAGAACTAGCGGGAGGCGAGACCCAGTACTTC. This codes for CASSLELAGGETQYF.

The chain joins TRBV30 to TRBJ2-7; 8 bases align to TRBD1. Germline lookup yields CDR1 GTSNPN and CDR2 SVGIG (reference sequence). This CDR3 spans 17 amino acids. The trim removed 1 base at V and 2 bases at J, leaving 13 bases unmatched. The CDR3 region has the DNA TGTGCCTGGAGTGCTTCGGTAGAACAGGGGGGTCCCTACGAGCAGTACTTC. This sequence encodes CAWSASVEQGGPYEQYF.

V and J are TRBV6-5 and TRBJ2-1, with 11 nucleotides matching TRBD2. Germline V gene data show CDR1 as MNHEY and CDR2 as SVGAGI. The CDR3 sequence is 15 residues long. V dropped 0 bases and J dropped 7; count of bases not matched to a gene: 2. Written as DNA, the CDR3 is TGTGCCAGCAGTTACTCTCGGACTAGCGGGAATGAGCAGTTCTTC. Its protein product is CASSYSRTSGNEQFF.

The chain links TRBV20-1 to TRBJ1-2; tentative D call: TRBD1 (5 bases). V was trimmed by 2 bases and J by 4 bases, leaving 11 bases between them. This CDR3 spans 13 amino acids. CDR1 and CDR2 (germline): DFQATT, SNEGSKA (reference sequence). The CDR3 loop is CSARQGDIYGYTF. The CDR3 DNA follows: TGCAGTGCTAGACAGGGAGATATCTATGGCTACACCTTC.

CDR3 nucleotides: TGTGCCACCAGCAGAGACAGGGGCACAGCCAACGAGCAGTACTTC. It codes for CATSRDRGTANEQYF. This rearrangement joins TRBV15 to TRBJ2-7; possible D gene TRBD1, 6 bases. The V end was cut by 0 bases, the J end by 5 bases, with 14 bases between. Germline V gives CDR1 LNHNV, CDR2 YYDKDF (reference sequence). The CDR3 extends over 15 amino acids.

The chain recombines TRBV29-1 with TRBJ1-1; D possibly corresponds to TRBD1 (6 bases). Trimming took off 6 bases at V and 3 bases at J, with 14 bases between the two ends. This CDR3 has 13 residues. Germline assignment: CDR1 SQVTM and CDR2 ANQGSEA. CDR3 protein: CSVPTGTYTEAFF. In nucleotides, the CDR3 is TGCAGCGTCCCTACAGGGACGTACACTGAAGCTTTCTTT.

The chain uses TRBV7-8 and TRBJ2-1, with D maybe TRBD1 (6 bases). CDR1 is SGHVS and CDR2 is FQNEAQ in the germline V gene. The CDR3 length is 16 residues. V gave up 5 bases and J gave up 3 bases, with 17 bases separating them. DNA of the CDR3: TGTGCCAGCAGCCAGACCGGCAGGGGCTTCTACAATGAGCAGTTCTTC. The encoded protein is CASSQTGRGFYNEQFF.

The gene calls are TRBV5-1 and TRBJ2-3, with TRBD1 identical over 7 bases. Germline V lookup: CDR1 SGHRS, CDR2 YFSETQ. J gave up 2 bases and V 4 bases, and 10 bases lay outside the gene matches. The CDR3 sequence is 16 residues long. CDR3 coding DNA: TGCGCCAGCAGCCCTCAGACAGGGCCGTTCACAGATACGCAGTATTTT. Translation: CASSPQTGPFTDTQYF.

This clonotype was observed a handful of times. The V gene is TRBV27, the J gene TRBJ2-7, with no clear D. This CDR3 has 13 amino acids. Germline V gives CDR1 MNHEY, CDR2 SMNVEV (reference sequence). With 4 bases removed from V and 5 bases from J, the gap between germline ends came to 12 bases. The CDR3 protein is CASSSPGSDEQYF. CDR3 sequence (DNA): TGTGCCAGCAGTTCCCCAGGATCCGACGAGCAGTACTTC.

The chain uses TRBV29-1 and TRBJ2-1; D unclear. The CDR3 is 13 amino acids. Trimming left V 4 bases short and J 0 bases short, with 7 bases between. The germline V gene has CDR1 SQVTM and CDR2 ANQGSEA. The CDR3 sequence: CSVGLSSYNEQFF. The CDR3 region has the DNA TGCAGCGTTGGTTTAAGCTCCTACAATGAGCAGTTCTTC.

The chain is built from TRBV5-1 and TRBJ1-1; TRBD1 aligns across 8 bases. CDR3 length: 15 residues. Losses at the gene ends were 4 bases for V and 1 base for J; bases not matched to a gene: 6. Germline CDR1 SGHRS, CDR2 YFSETQ. For the CDR3, the DNA is TGCGCCAGCAGCGAGTACAGGGGGAAGAACACTGAAGCTTTCTTT. Translating gives CASSEYRGKNTEAFF.

This chain links TRBV27 with TRBJ1-2; D call uncertain. The CDR3 totals 15 residues. Trimming shortened V by 10 bases and J by 0 bases, and 18 bases separated the two germline ends. The germline V gene has CDR1 MNHEY and CDR2 SMNVEV (reference sequence). The CDR3 DNA is TGTGCCACCTATACCGGGTCAGGCCCTAACTATGGCTACACCTTC. Translated: CATYTGSGPNYGYTF.

The chain is built from TRBV6-5 and TRBJ2-3; D is unclear. CDR3 length equals 14 residues. Trimming shortened V by 6 bases and J by 1 base, and 11 bases separated the two germline ends. Germline-derived CDR1 and CDR2 are MNHEY and SVGAGI. CDR3 in DNA: TGTGCCAGCAGACCCGACTCCGGCACAGATACGCAGTATTTT. It is translated as CASRPDSGTDTQYF.

V gene TRBV19 combines with J gene TRBJ2-2, with D unclear. This CDR3 is built from 13 residues. Germline V gene data show CDR1 as LNHDA and CDR2 as SQIVND (reference sequence). Trimming took off 2 bases at V and 4 bases at J, with 5 bases between the two ends. CDR3 coding DNA: TGTGCCAGTAGTATAAAGGGCACCGGGGAGCTGTTTTTT. This codes for CASSIKGTGELFF.

The chain has TRBV27 and TRBJ1-6, with D tentatively TRBD1 (5 bases). The CDR3 totals 15 residues. Germline CDR1 MNHEY, CDR2 SMNVEV (reference sequence). The V end lost 3 bases, the J end lost 5 bases, and 11 bases lay between the germline ends. CDR3 in amino acids: CASSLYDSHNSPLHF. The CDR3 DNA sequence: TGTGCCAGCAGTTTGTACGACAGTCATAATTCACCCCTCCACTTT.